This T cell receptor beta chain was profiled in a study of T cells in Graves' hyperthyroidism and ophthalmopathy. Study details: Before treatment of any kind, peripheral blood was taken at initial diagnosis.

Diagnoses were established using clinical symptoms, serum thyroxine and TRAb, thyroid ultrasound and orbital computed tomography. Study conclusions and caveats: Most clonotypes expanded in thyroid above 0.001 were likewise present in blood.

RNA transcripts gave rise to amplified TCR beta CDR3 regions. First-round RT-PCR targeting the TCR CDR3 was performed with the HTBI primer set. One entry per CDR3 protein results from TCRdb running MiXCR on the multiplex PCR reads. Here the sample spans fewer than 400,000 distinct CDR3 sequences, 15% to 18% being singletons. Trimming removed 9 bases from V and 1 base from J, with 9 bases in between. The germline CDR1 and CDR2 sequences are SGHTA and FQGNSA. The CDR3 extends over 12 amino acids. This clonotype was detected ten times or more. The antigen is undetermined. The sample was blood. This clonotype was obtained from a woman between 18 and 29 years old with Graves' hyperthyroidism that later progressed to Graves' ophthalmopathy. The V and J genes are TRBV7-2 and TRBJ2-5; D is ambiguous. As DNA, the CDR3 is TGTGCCAGTGCCGGGCTCCAAGAGACCCAGTACTTC. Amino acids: CASAGLQETQYF.